These 20 T cell receptor beta chains were all obtained from the same sample, sequenced in a study of T-cell memory formation after mild COVID-19. TCRdb re-derived calls from the 5' RACE reads in MiXCR, one entry per CDR3 protein. This table has about 400,000 distinct CDR3 sequences, 16% appearing once. Material for sequencing was PBMCs or a T cell subset sorted from them (not recorded which). These receptor sequences come from a man between 18 and 35 years old who had mild COVID-19 (a few samples of this study predate the infection). Cell type and time point are not known.

This clonotype was recorded at least ten times. The chain carries TRBV29-1 and TRBJ1-1; D unclear. Trimming cost V 1 base and J 1 base, with 4 bases left between them. In germline, CDR1 is SQVTM, CDR2 ANQGSEA. The CDR3 has 12 amino acids. The CDR3 spells CSVEVWNTEAFF. CDR3 bases: TGCAGCGTTGAAGTGTGGAACACTGAAGCTTTCTTT.

This clonotype has just a few counts. The chain links TRBV20-1 to TRBJ2-3; 8 bases are a match to TRBD2. The CDR3 length is 11 residues. Germline-derived CDR1 and CDR2 are DFQATT and SNEGSKA (reference sequence). CDR3 region: CRAGDRDTQYF. The CDR3 region has the DNA TGCAGAGCGGGGGACCGGGATACGCAGTATTTT.

The chain is built from TRBV7-2 and TRBJ1-3; TRBD1 agrees at 12 bases. Trimming cost V 0 bases and J 3 bases; bases outside gene matches: 9. The CDR3 totals 19 residues. Per germline, CDR1 SGHTA and CDR2 FQGNSA. CDR3 coding DNA: TGTGCCAGCAGCTTAGCCTTCCCGGGACAGGGGGCGGGTGGAAACACCATATATTTT. It yields the protein CASSLAFPGQGAGGNTIYF. Variable domain in full (rest from reference TRBV7-2 and TRBJ1-3): GAGVSQSPSNKVTEKGKDVELRCDPISGHTALYWYRQSLGQGLEFLIYFQGNSAPDKSGLPSDRFSAERTGGSVSTLTIQRTQQEDSAVYLCASSLAFPGQGAGGNTIYFGEGSWLTVV.

The J gene is TRBJ1-5, the V gene TRBV7-8; TRBD1 might be the D (5 bases). CDR1 is SGHVS and CDR2 is FQNEAQ in the germline V gene. CDR3 length: 16 amino acids. V was clipped by 4 bases and J by 0 bases, with 13 bases between them. CDR3 sequence: CASSSDRGSSNQPQHF. Here the CDR3 DNA reads TGTGCCAGCAGCTCGGACCGGGGCTCTAGCAATCAGCCCCAGCATTTT.

The V call is TRBV7-3, the J call TRBJ2-7; 7 bases are shared with TRBD1. Germline assignment: CDR1 SGHTA and CDR2 FQGTGA. CDR3 length: 13 residues. V lost 8 bases, J lost 5 bases, and 9 bases stayed unmatched. The CDR3 DNA reads TGTGCCAGCGGACCCTACAGGGGTCACGAGCAGTACGTC. Protein sequence: CASGPYRGHEQYV.

This chain connects TRBV20-1 to TRBJ2-3; D ambiguous. Germline V gene data show CDR1 as DFQATT and CDR2 as SNEGSKA (reference sequence). This CDR3 spans 13 amino acids. V lost 6 bases and J 0 bases, leaving 10 bases between the germline ends. Here the CDR3 DNA reads TGCAGTGCATGGCAGACTAGCACAGATACGCAGTATTTT. This gives the protein CSAWQTSTDTQYF.

The CDR3 DNA reads TGTGCCAGCAGCGAACGGACAGGGGAGGGCGAAAAACTGTTTTTT. It translates to CASSERTGEGEKLFF. This chain links TRBV7-6 with TRBJ1-4; the match to TRBD1 covers 9 bases. Germline CDR1 reads SGHVS; CDR2 reads FNYEAQ. The CDR3 totals 15 residues. V dropped 5 bases and J dropped 8; count of bases not matched to a gene: 9.

This clonotype was seen a handful of times. The J gene is TRBJ1-2, the V gene TRBV7-2, with TRBD1 matching 7 bases. The trim removed 7 bases at V and 6 bases at J, leaving 2 bases unmatched. Looked up from germline, CDR1 is SGHTA and CDR2 is FQGNSA. The CDR3 extends over 11 amino acids. In nucleotides, the CDR3 is TGTGCCAGCAACAGGGGCGATGGCTACACCTTC. Residues: CASNRGDGYTF. The whole variable domain, filled in from reference TRBV7-2 and TRBJ1-2, reads GAGVSQSPSNKVTEKGKDVELRCDPISGHTALYWYRQSLGQGLEFLIYFQGNSAPDKSGLPSDRFSAERTGGSVSTLTIQRTQQEDSAVYLCASNRGDGYTFGSGTRLTVV.

The V gene is TRBV4-1, the J gene TRBJ1-1; 8 nucleotides align to TRBD1. The CDR3 is 15 residues long. Per the germline V gene, CDR1 is MGHRA and CDR2 is YSYEKL. Trimming took 4 bases from V and 4 from J; bases not matched to a gene: 8. Here the CDR3 reads CASSPPTGAVTEAFF. CDR3 nucleotide sequence: TGCGCCAGCAGCCCTCCGACAGGGGCGGTCACTGAAGCTTTCTTT.

This chain links TRBV7-2 with TRBJ2-4; D not certain. The germline CDR1 and CDR2 sequences are SGHTA and FQGNSA. V lost 1 base and J 0 bases, leaving 13 bases between the germline ends. The CDR3 consists of 17 residues. CDR3 sequence reads: CASSLEYPGSAKNIQYF. The CDR3 coding sequence is TGTGCCAGCAGCTTAGAGTATCCAGGTTCAGCCAAAAACATTCAGTACTTC.

The V and J genes are TRBV29-1 and TRBJ1-2; a possible D gene is TRBD1 (5 bases). Germline V CDR1 and CDR2: SQVTM, ANQGSEA. V lost 3 bases and J lost 3, with 11 bases in between. The CDR3 is 13 amino acids. CDR3 in DNA: TGCAGCGTTGAGCCGACAGAATACTATGGCTACACCTTC. Its protein product is CSVEPTEYYGYTF.

A few counts support this clonotype. This sequence joins TRBV29-1 and TRBJ2-1; 10 bases match TRBD1. Losses at the gene ends were 7 bases for V and 7 bases for J; bases not matched to a gene: 10. The CDR3 sequence is 14 residues long. The germline gives CDR1 SQVTM, CDR2 ANQGSEA. The DNA of the CDR3 is TGCAGCGCCAACAGGGACAGGGGTTGGAATGAGCAGTTCTTC. Its protein is CSANRDRGWNEQFF.

This chain links TRBV27 with TRBJ2-1, with TRBD1 identical over 7 bases. The CDR3 extends over 15 amino acids. Unmatched junction bases numbered 7, after V lost 5 bases and J lost 3 bases. CDR1 and CDR2 (germline): MNHEY, SMNVEV (reference sequence). The CDR3 is CASSPTGNLYNEQFF. The CDR3 DNA reads as TGTGCCAGCAGTCCGACAGGGAATCTCTACAATGAGCAGTTCTTC.

The table lists this clonotype with many counts. The CDR3 DNA is TGTGCCAGCAGCGCTACTAGCGGGGTTCAAGAGACCCAGTACTTC. Protein product: CASSATSGVQETQYF. V usage is TRBV7-2 and J usage is TRBJ2-5; 10 bases match TRBD2. Germline V gene sequence: CDR1 SGHTA, CDR2 FQGNSA. V lost 5 bases to trimming and J lost 2 bases; unmatched junction nucleotides: 5. This CDR3 contains 15 residues.

This clonotype was seen only a few times. The V and J genes are TRBV11-2 and TRBJ2-7; D perhaps matches TRBD2 (6 bases). Germline CDR1 is SGHAT and CDR2 is FQNNGV. V was shortened by 4 bases and J by 4 bases, with 17 bases between the two germline ends. The CDR3 has 15 amino acids. In DNA form, the CDR3 reads TGTGCCAGCAGCTCCCCCGGGGGTGGGGGATACGAGCAGTACGTC. Protein product: CASSSPGGGGYEQYV.

This clonotype was detected only a few times. The chain links TRBV6-1 to TRBJ1-4; no clear D gene. V lost 5 bases and J 0 bases, leaving 10 bases between the germline ends. The CDR3 length is 15 residues. Germline-derived CDR1 and CDR2 are MNHNS and SASEGT. The CDR3 loop is CASSPRAATNEKLFF. The CDR3 coding sequence is TGTGCCAGCAGTCCCCGGGCCGCAACTAATGAAAAACTGTTTTTT.

V usage is TRBV10-3 and J usage is TRBJ2-3, with TRBD2 matching 11 bases. V shed 4 bases, J shed 2 bases, and the junction held 2 bases outside the gene matches. The CDR3 has 15 amino acids. CDR1 is ENHRY, CDR2 SYGVKD, per germline. CDR3 protein: CAISGTSGYTDTQYF. CDR3 coding DNA: TGTGCCATCAGTGGGACTAGCGGGTACACAGATACGCAGTATTTT.

This clonotype was picked up a small number of times. The V and J genes are TRBV6-6 and TRBJ1-1; 7 bases are shared with TRBD1. The V gene's germline CDR1 is MNHNY and CDR2 SVGAGI (reference sequence). The CDR3 has 14 residues. V shed 2 bases, J shed 2 bases, and the junction held 2 bases outside the gene matches. CDR3 amino acids: CASSYAGGNTEAFF. The CDR3, as DNA: TGTGCCAGCAGTTACGCAGGGGGAAACACTGAAGCTTTCTTT.

This chain links TRBV10-3 with TRBJ2-3; 8 bases line up with TRBD2. The CDR3 consists of 14 residues. V lost 0 bases, J lost 6 bases, and 2 bases stayed unmatched. In germline, CDR1 is ENHRY, CDR2 SYGVKD. Here the CDR3 reads CAISESTSADTQYF. CDR3 nucleotide sequence: TGTGCCATCAGTGAGTCGACTAGCGCGGATACGCAGTATTTT.

This clonotype has ten or more counts. This rearrangement joins TRBV11-2 to TRBJ2-6; 9 bases are a match to TRBD1. V shed 4 bases and J 4 bases; nucleotides not matched to a gene: 5. The CDR3 is made up of 16 amino acids. Per the germline V gene, CDR1 is SGHAT and CDR2 is FQNNGV. The CDR3 sequence: CASSSGTGKGANVLTF. The CDR3 DNA reads TGTGCCAGCAGCTCCGGGACAGGGAAAGGGGCCAACGTCCTGACTTTC.